The next 16 T cell receptor beta chains were all read from a single sample in a study of blood T cell repertoires in COVID-19. Clones were read by immunoSEQ multiplex PCR, and TCRdb kept only the in-frame ones, dropping some. Of about 150,000 clones listed, roughly 90% are singletons. Sequences were obtained from peripheral blood. The receptor set was obtained from a human donor in a cohort sampled during active COVID-19.

The chain uses TRBV5-5 and TRBJ2-7; D gene ambiguous. CDR3 size: 13 residues. Per germline, CDR1 SGHKS and CDR2 YYEKEE (reference sequence). Trimming took off 0 bases at V and 2 bases at J, with 6 bases between the two ends. The CDR3 loop reads CASSLGYTYEQYF. The CDR3 nucleotides are TGTGCCAGCAGCTTGGGCTATACCTACGAGCAGTACTTC. Full variable domain (missing parts from reference TRBV5-5 and TRBJ2-7): DAGVTQSPTHLIKTRGQQVTLRCSPISGHKSVSWYQQVLGQGPQFIFQYYEKEERGRGNFPDRFSARQFPNYSSELNVNALLLGDSALYLCASSLGYTYEQYFGPGTRLTVT.

This clone was detected a few times. The chain is built from TRBV6-1 and TRBJ2-3; TRBD2 matches at 14 bases. The CDR3 consists of 18 residues. The V and J ends lost 3 bases and 1 base, in that order; junction bases with no gene match: 6. Germline values: CDR1 MNHNS, CDR2 SASEGT. The CDR3 is CASSDLGLAGERTDTQYF. The CDR3 DNA sequence: TGTGCCAGCAGTGATTTGGGACTAGCGGGGGAGCGCACAGATACGCAGTATTTT.

The chain has TRBV30 and TRBJ1-2, with 7 nucleotides matching TRBD1. J lost 4 bases, V lost 5 bases, and 4 bases had no gene match. The CDR3 covers 12 residues. Germline CDR1 is GTSNPN and CDR2 is SVGIG (reference sequence). The CDR3 protein is CAWGQVVYGYTF. The DNA of the CDR3 is TGTGCCTGGGGACAGGTGGTCTATGGCTACACCTTC.

The chain links TRBV5-4 to TRBJ2-1, with 11 nucleotides matching TRBD2. V shed 0 bases, J shed 8 bases, and the junction held 10 bases outside the gene matches. The CDR3 is made up of 17 amino acids. The germline gives CDR1 SGHNT, CDR2 YYREEE (reference sequence). Written as DNA, the CDR3 is TGTGCCAGCAGCTTGGAATCCCTAGCGGGAGGAGGCGATGAGCAGTTCTTC. Amino acids: CASSLESLAGGGDEQFF. The whole variable domain, filled in from reference TRBV5-4 and TRBJ2-1, reads ETGVTQSPTHLIKTRGQQVTLRCSSQSGHNTVSWYQQALGQGPQFIFQYYREEENGRGNFPPRFSGLQFPNYSSELNVNALELDDSALYLCASSLESLAGGGDEQFFGPGTRLTVL.

This clone occurred once. V gene TRBV7-8 combines with J gene TRBJ2-7, with 8 bases fitting TRBD2. Germline CDR1 and CDR2: SGHVS and FQNEAQ. The CDR3 is made up of 19 amino acids. V was pared by 3 bases and J by 2 bases, with 18 bases of the junction left unmatched. The CDR3 protein is CASSLETGGASTVTYEQYF. For the CDR3, the DNA is TGTGCCAGCAGCTTGGAGACCGGGGGGGCGTCAACCGTGACCTACGAGCAGTACTTC.

The V and J genes are TRBV28 and TRBJ2-1; a weak D match, TRBD2 (6 bases). The V gene's germline CDR1 is MDHEN and CDR2 SYDVKM. V dropped 4 bases and J dropped 7 bases, with 20 bases sitting between them. The CDR3 sequence is 16 residues long. The chain's CDR3 is CASSSPGEPGRNEQFF. In DNA form, the CDR3 reads TGTGCCAGCAGTTCCCCGGGAGAACCCGGTCGGAATGAGCAGTTCTTC. Looking up the rest from reference TRBV28 and TRBJ2-1 gives the full variable domain: DVKVTQSSRYLVKRTGEKVFLECVQDMDHENMFWYRQDPGLGLRLIYFSYDVKMKEKGDIPEGYSVSREKKERFSLILESASTNQTSMYLCASSSPGEPGRNEQFFGPGTRLTVL.

A few counts support this clone. This chain links TRBV30 with TRBJ1-6, with D hard to call. There are 14 residues in the CDR3. Trimming shortened V by 0 bases and J by 0 bases, and 3 bases separated the two germline ends. CDR1 is GTSNPN, CDR2 SVGIG, per germline (reference sequence). CDR3 amino acids: CAWSVSSYNSPLHF. CDR3 in DNA: TGTGCCTGGAGTGTGAGCTCCTATAATTCACCCCTCCACTTT.

This clone was seen only a few times. The CDR3 DNA reads as TGTGCCAGCAGCCAAGGGCTAGCGGGATTCGACAATGAGCAGTTCTTC. Its translation: CASSQGLAGFDNEQFF. This rearrangement joins TRBV3-1 (or the pseudogene TRBV3-2) to TRBJ2-1; 9 positions agree with TRBD2. V shed 1 base and J 5 bases; nucleotides not matched to a gene: 6. The CDR3 length is 16 residues. Per the germline V gene, CDR1 is LGHDT and CDR2 is YNNKEL (reference sequence).

CDR3 region: CASSIDRSSMDGYTF. DNA for the CDR3: TGTGCCAGTAGTATAGACAGGTCGAGTATGGATGGCTACACCTTC. V usage is TRBV19 and J usage is TRBJ1-2; D not certain. V was clipped by 0 bases and J by 6 bases, with 14 bases between them. The V gene's germline CDR1 is LNHDA and CDR2 SQIVND (reference sequence). The CDR3 runs 15 residues.

The chain uses TRBV2 and TRBJ2-1, with TRBD2 matching 9 bases. The CDR3 spans 14 residues. The trim removed 6 bases at V and 9 bases at J, leaving 9 bases unmatched. Germline values: CDR1 SNHLY, CDR2 FYNNEI. The CDR3 DNA is TGTGCCAGCAGGGGGTTTAGCGGGAGTGGTGAGCAGTTCTTC. Translated, it gives CASRGFSGSGEQFF.

This clone has just one count. The chain combines TRBV28 with TRBJ2-3, with D possibly being TRBD2 (6 bases). Trimming shortened V by 9 bases and J by 3 bases, and 16 bases separated the two germline ends. The length of the CDR3 is 14 residues. Germline CDR1 MDHEN, CDR2 SYDVKM. As DNA, the CDR3 is TGTGCCAGTAAGGAGCGGGTGGGGACAGATACGCAGTATTTT. Translated, it gives CASKERVGTDTQYF.

The V and J genes are TRBV4-3 and TRBJ1-6; D is uncertain. The germline CDR1 and CDR2 sequences are LGHNA and YSLEER. Trimming removed 1 base from V and 8 bases from J, with 9 bases in between. The CDR3 totals 14 residues. CDR3 nucleotides: TGCGCCAGCAGCCAAGTATTGACTCATTCACCCCTCCACTTT. Amino acid sequence: CASSQVLTHSPLHF.

This chain joins TRBV19 and TRBJ2-1; 7 nucleotides line up with TRBD2. Germline values: CDR1 LNHDA, CDR2 SQIVND (reference sequence). The CDR3 has 16 amino acids. V lost 2 bases to trimming and J lost 5 bases; unmatched junction nucleotides: 9. CDR3 DNA sequence: TGTGCCAGTAGTATATTCGGGCGGGAGAAAAACAATGAGCAGTTCTTC. Translated: CASSIFGREKNNEQFF.

V gene TRBV5-1 combines with J gene TRBJ2-7, with D perhaps TRBD2 (5 bases). Trimming removed 3 bases at V and 3 bases at J, with 13 bases between. Germline V gene data show CDR1 as SGHRS and CDR2 as YFSETQ. The CDR3 totals 14 residues. CDR3 DNA: TGCGCCAGCAGCTCACGAGAGGGCCGCTACGAGCAGTACTTC. This codes for CASSSREGRYEQYF.

The V call is TRBV11-1, the J call TRBJ1-1; TRBD1 is a possible D gene (5 bases). This CDR3 region has 15 residues. Germline CDR1 reads SGHAT; CDR2 reads FQDESV (reference sequence). Trimming cost V 2 bases and J 2 bases, with 12 bases left between them. The CDR3 DNA follows: TGTGCCAGCAGCTTATCCTGGGGGGTTAACACTGAAGCTTTCTTT. Translating it yields CASSLSWGVNTEAFF.

The CDR3 reads CASSHQAPSGGQYNEQFF. DNA of the CDR3: TGTGCCAGCAGCCACCAAGCGCCTAGCGGGGGACAATACAATGAGCAGTTCTTC. The chain employs TRBV3-1 (or the pseudogene TRBV3-2) and TRBJ2-1, with 10 bases matching TRBD2. After removal of 3 bases from V and 4 bases from J, the junction contained 12 bases not matched to a gene. CDR3 length equals 18 residues. CDR1 is LGHDT and CDR2 is YNNKEL in the germline V gene (reference sequence).